A single sample is the source of the 16 T cell receptor beta chains below, sequenced in a study of response to subunit inactivated influenza vaccine. TCRdb processed the RT-PCR reads anew with MiXCR; each CDR3 protein has one entry. The sample records around 490,000 distinct CDR3 sequences, approximately 7.6% being singletons. This material consisted of PBMCs from blood, taken less than 30 months after vaccination. The source of these receptors is a man aged 50 to 69 who received an inactivated influenza vaccine.

The chain combines TRBV7-9 with TRBJ1-6, with a weak D call TRBD1 (5 bases). Germline V CDR1 and CDR2: SEHNR, FQNEAQ (reference sequence). The CDR3 contains 15 residues. V shed 2 bases and J shed 7 bases, with 12 bases lying between them. CDR3 protein: CASSLRTGVNSPLHF. In DNA, the CDR3 is TGTGCCAGCAGCTTACGTACGGGGGTAAATTCACCCCTCCACTTT.

V gene TRBV2 combines with J gene TRBJ1-3; no firm D call. Between the trimmed V and J ends, which lost 4 bases and 7 bases, there was a span of 17 bases. This CDR3 comprises 15 residues. The germline gives CDR1 SNHLY, CDR2 FYNNEI. CDR3 residues: CASSANSGSRNTIYF. The CDR3 DNA reads TGTGCCAGCAGTGCCAATAGTGGCAGCCGGAACACCATATATTTT. Drawing the rest from reference TRBV2 and TRBJ1-3, the complete variable domain is EPEVTQTPSHQVTQMGQEVILRCVPISNHLYFYWYRQILGQKVEFLVSFYNNEISEKSEIFDDQFSVERPDGSNFTLKIRSTKLEDSAMYFCASSANSGSRNTIYFGEGSWLTVV.

This clonotype was observed a handful of times. This chain's CDR3 is CSAVGTGKETQYF. DNA of the CDR3: TGCAGTGCCGTTGGGACAGGGAAAGAGACCCAGTACTTC. The chain combines TRBV20-1 with TRBJ2-5; TRBD1 matches at 9 bases. The V gene's germline CDR1 is DFQATT and CDR2 SNEGSKA (reference sequence). The CDR3 contains 13 residues. V shed 6 bases and J 3 bases; nucleotides not matched to a gene: 5.

This clonotype has more than one count but fewer than ten. Written as DNA, the CDR3 is TGTGCCAGCAGCCAAGTTAGCTCCCGGGACATCTACGAGCAGTACTTC. Translated, it gives CASSQVSSRDIYEQYF. The V gene is TRBV4-2, the J gene TRBJ2-7; perhaps TRBD1 as D (6 bases). Germline V gene lookup returns CDR1 LGHNA and CDR2 YNFKEQ. The length of the CDR3 is 16 residues. Trimming cost V 1 base and J 3 bases, with 16 bases left between them.

The chain uses TRBV3-1 and TRBJ2-7, with TRBD1 matching over 8 bases. The CDR3 loop spans 19 amino acids. CDR1 LGHDT and CDR2 YNNKEL come from the germline V gene (reference sequence). Losses at the gene ends were 8 bases for V and 2 bases for J; bases not matched to a gene: 23. The CDR3 coding sequence is TGTGCCAGCTCCCAAGTTGTCGTACTCAGAGGACAGGGCCCCTACGAGCAGTACTTC. This sequence encodes CASSQVVVLRGQGPYEQYF.

This clonotype was seen ten or more times. The chain couples TRBV10-3 to TRBJ2-7; 7 bases fit TRBD1. Germline CDR1 reads ENHRY; CDR2 reads SYGVKD. The CDR3 length is 15 residues. The junction had 16 bases not matched to a gene; V was cut back by 11 bases and J by 3 bases. The DNA for the CDR3 is TGTGCCTCAAACGGAGGCCGGGACAGATACTACGAGCAGTACTTC. Its translation: CASNGGRDRYYEQYF.

This clonotype has a handful of counts. The chain couples TRBV4-3 to TRBJ2-3; weak D call: TRBD1 (6 bases). Looked up from germline, CDR1 is LGHNA and CDR2 is YSLEER. Trimming removed 1 base from V and 2 bases from J, with 13 bases in between. The CDR3 spans 16 residues. The CDR3 DNA follows: TGCGCCAGCAGCCAAGGCACCGGGACAACCACAGATACGCAGTATTTT. This gives the protein CASSQGTGTTTDTQYF.

V usage is TRBV12-3 or TRBV12-4 and J usage is TRBJ2-3; D uncertain. Between the trimmed V and J ends, which lost 0 bases and 3 bases, there was a span of 10 bases. This CDR3 spans 15 amino acids. CDR3 residues: CASSLAHVLTDTQYF. CDR3 nucleotide sequence: TGTGCCAGCAGTTTAGCGCATGTCTTGACAGATACGCAGTATTTT.

This clonotype was seen a few times. The J gene is TRBJ1-1, the V gene TRBV16, with no clear D. The CDR3 is 14 residues long. CDR1 is KGHSY, CDR2 FQNENV, per germline. V lost 0 bases, J lost 10 bases, and 15 bases lay in between. CDR3 sequence: CASSQSFSGGRAFF. The CDR3 DNA sequence: TGTGCCAGCAGCCAATCGTTTAGCGGAGGGCGAGCTTTCTTT. The complete variable domain, with remaining parts taken from reference TRBV16 and TRBJ1-1, reads GEEVAQTPKHLVRGEGQKAKLYCAPIKGHSYVFWYQQVLKNEFKFLISFQNENVFDETGMPKERFSAKCLPNSPCSLEIQATKLEDSAVYFCASSQSFSGGRAFFGQGTRLTVV.

This clonotype was seen a handful of times. The V gene is TRBV7-3, the J gene TRBJ2-1; 8 bases line up with TRBD2. Unmatched junction bases numbered 9, after V lost 3 bases and J lost 8 bases. Per the germline V gene, CDR1 is SGHTA and CDR2 is FQGTGA. The CDR3 has 15 amino acids. The CDR3 nucleotides are TGTGCCAGCAGCTTTCTAGCGGGTTTATGGGATGAGCAGTTCTTC. As protein: CASSFLAGLWDEQFF.

This clonotype was detected a few times. The rearrangement joins TRBV28 to TRBJ2-1, with D unclear. The CDR3 loop spans 15 amino acids. Germline V gene lookup returns CDR1 MDHEN and CDR2 SYDVKM. Trimming shortened V by 5 bases and J by 0 bases, and 11 bases separated the two germline ends. Here the CDR3 reads CASSPTYGSYNEQFF. The CDR3 DNA reads TGTGCCAGCAGTCCGACCTATGGCTCCTACAATGAGCAGTTCTTC.

This clonotype has only a few counts. The chain has TRBV7-6 and TRBJ2-1; D gene uncertain. Trimming stripped 5 bases from V and 0 bases from J, with 14 bases between. Per the germline V gene, CDR1 is SGHVS and CDR2 is FNYEAQ. CDR3 length: 16 amino acids. CDR3 bases: TGTGCCAGCAGCCCCTACACGATCCGCTCCTACAATGAGCAGTTCTTC. As protein: CASSPYTIRSYNEQFF. Combining the CDR3 with reference TRBV7-6 and TRBJ2-1 gives the whole variable domain GAGVSQSPRYKVTKRGQDVALRCDPISGHVSLYWYRQALGQGPEFLTYFNYEAQQDKSGLPNDRFSAERPEGSISTLTIQRTEQRDSAMYRCASSPYTIRSYNEQFFGPGTRLTVL.

This clonotype was picked up many times. The DNA for the CDR3 is TGTGCCAGCAGCACCTGGAACACAGATACGCAGTATTTT. Its translation is CASSTWNTDTQYF. The genes are TRBV5-6 and TRBJ2-3, with no clear D. Germline values: CDR1 SGHDT, CDR2 YYEEEE. The CDR3 extends over 13 amino acids. V dropped 4 bases and J dropped 2 bases, with 8 bases sitting between them.

The rearrangement uses TRBV5-1 and TRBJ2-7; D remains ambiguous. Trimming took off 0 bases at V and 5 bases at J, with 12 bases between the two ends. This CDR3 contains 14 residues. The V gene's germline CDR1 is SGHRS and CDR2 YFSETQ. The CDR3 sequence: CASSLGAALNEQYF. In DNA form, the CDR3 reads TGCGCCAGCAGCTTGGGGGCAGCCCTTAACGAGCAGTACTTC.

The V and J genes are TRBV4-2 and TRBJ1-2; TRBD1 is a possible D gene (5 bases). The CDR3 covers 17 residues. The germline V and J ends were trimmed by 0 bases and 3 bases, with 17 bases remaining between them. The germline gives CDR1 LGHNA, CDR2 YNFKEQ. This CDR3 is CASSQEGWDRLYYGYTF. The CDR3 nucleotides are TGTGCCAGCAGCCAAGAGGGTTGGGACCGTTTGTACTATGGCTACACCTTC.

About this clonotype itself: This may arise from a read error, as a much more abundant clone is one base away. The genes are TRBV5-5 and TRBJ1-5, with TRBD1 matching 7 bases. The V gene end was trimmed by 0 bases and the J gene end by 1 base; junction bases not matched to a gene: 4. This CDR3 spans 16 amino acids. From germline, CDR1 is SGHKS and CDR2 YYEKEE (reference sequence). The CDR3 here is CASSLVAGGSNQPQHF. The CDR3 DNA follows: TGTGCCAGCAGCTTGGTGGCAGGGGGAAGCAATCAGCCCCAGCATTTT.